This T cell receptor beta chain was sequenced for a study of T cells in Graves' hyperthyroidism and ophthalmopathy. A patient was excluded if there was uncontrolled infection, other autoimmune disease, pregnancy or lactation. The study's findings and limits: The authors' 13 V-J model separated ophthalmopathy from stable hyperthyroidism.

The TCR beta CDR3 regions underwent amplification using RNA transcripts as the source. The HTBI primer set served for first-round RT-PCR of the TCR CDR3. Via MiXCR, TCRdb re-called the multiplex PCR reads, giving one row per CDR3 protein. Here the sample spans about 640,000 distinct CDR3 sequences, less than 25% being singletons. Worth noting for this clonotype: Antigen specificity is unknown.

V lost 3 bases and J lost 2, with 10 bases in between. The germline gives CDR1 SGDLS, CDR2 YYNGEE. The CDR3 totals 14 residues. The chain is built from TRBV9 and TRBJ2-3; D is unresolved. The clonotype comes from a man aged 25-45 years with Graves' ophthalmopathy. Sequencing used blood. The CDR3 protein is CASSDRALTDTQYF. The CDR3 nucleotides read TGTGCCAGCAGCGACCGGGCCCTCACAGATACGCAGTATTTT.